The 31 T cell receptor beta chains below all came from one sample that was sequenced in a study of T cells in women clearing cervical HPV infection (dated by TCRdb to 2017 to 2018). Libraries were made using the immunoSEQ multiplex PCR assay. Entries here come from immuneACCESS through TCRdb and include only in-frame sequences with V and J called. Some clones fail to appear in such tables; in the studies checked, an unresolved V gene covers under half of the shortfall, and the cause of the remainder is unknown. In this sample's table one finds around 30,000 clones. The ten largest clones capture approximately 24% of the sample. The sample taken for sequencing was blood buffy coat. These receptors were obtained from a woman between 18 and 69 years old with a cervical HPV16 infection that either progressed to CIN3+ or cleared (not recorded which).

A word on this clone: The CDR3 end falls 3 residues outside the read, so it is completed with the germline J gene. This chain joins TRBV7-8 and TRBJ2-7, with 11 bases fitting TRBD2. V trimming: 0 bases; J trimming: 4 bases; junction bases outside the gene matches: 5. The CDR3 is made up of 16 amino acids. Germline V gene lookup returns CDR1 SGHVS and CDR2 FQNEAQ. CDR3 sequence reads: CASSLAGLAETYEQYF. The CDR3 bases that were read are TGTGCCAGCAGCTTAGCGGGACTAGCGGAAACATACGAG.

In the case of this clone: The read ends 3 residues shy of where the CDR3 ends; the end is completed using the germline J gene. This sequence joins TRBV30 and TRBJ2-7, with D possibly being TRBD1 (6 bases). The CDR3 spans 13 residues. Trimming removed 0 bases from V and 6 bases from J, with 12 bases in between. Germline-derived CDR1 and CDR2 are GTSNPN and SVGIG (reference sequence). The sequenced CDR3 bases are TGTGCCTGGAGTGTTTGGGGGCGCGGCGAG. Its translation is CAWSVWGRGE. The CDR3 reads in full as CAWSVWGRGEQYF.

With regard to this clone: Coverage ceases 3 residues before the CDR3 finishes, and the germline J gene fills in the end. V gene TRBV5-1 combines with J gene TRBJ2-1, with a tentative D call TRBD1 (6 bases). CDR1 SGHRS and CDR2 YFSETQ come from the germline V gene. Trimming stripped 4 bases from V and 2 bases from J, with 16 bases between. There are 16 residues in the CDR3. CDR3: CASSINTQGAYNEQFF. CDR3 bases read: TGCGCCAGCAGCATTAACACACAGGGAGCCTACAATGAG.

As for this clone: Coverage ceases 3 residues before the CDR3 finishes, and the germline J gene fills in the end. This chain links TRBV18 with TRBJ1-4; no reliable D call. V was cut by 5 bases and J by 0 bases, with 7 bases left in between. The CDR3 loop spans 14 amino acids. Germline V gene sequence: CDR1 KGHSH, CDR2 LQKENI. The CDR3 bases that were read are TGTGCCAGCTCAACAGCCTCAACTAATGAAAAA. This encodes CASSTASTNEK. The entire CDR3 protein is CASSTASTNEKLFF.

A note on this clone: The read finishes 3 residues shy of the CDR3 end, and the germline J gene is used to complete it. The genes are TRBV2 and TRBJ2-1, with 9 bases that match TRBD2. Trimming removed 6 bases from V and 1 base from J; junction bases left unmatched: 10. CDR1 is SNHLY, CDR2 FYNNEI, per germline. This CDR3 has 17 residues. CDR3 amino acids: CASRGGLSGSSYNEQFF. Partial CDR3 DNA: TGTGCCAGCAGGGGGGGACTTAGCGGGAGTTCCTACAATGAG.

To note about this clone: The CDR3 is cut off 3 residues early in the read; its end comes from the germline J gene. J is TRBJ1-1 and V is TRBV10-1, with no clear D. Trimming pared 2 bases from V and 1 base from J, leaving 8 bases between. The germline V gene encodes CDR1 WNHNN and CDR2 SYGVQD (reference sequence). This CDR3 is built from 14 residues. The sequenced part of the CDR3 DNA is TGCGCCAGCAGTGAGCCCAACAGGAACACTGAA. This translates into CASSEPNRNTE. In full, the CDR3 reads CASSEPNRNTEAFF.

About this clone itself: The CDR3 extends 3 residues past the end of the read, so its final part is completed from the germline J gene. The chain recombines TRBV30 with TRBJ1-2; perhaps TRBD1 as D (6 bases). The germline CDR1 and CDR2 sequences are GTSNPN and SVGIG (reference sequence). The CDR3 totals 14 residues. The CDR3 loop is CAWSAGTRAYDYTF. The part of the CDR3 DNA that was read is TGTGCCTGGAGTGCCGGGACAAGGGCCTACGAC.

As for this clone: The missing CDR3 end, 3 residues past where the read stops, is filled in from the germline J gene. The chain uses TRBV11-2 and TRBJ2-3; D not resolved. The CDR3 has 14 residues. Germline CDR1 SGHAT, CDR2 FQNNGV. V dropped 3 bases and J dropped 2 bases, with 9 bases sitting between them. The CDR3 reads CASSFFRATDTQYF. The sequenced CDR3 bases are TGTGCCAGCAGCTTTTTTAGGGCCACAGATACG.

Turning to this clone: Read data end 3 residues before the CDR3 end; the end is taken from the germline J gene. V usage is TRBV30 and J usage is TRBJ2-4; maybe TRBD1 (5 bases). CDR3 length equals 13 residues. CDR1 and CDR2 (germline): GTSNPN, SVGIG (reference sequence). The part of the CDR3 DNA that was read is TGTGCCTGGCGCTATACAGGCACCTATGGT. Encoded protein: CAWRYTGTYG. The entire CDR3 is CAWRYTGTYGQYF. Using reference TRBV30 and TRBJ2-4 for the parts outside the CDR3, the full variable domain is SQTIHQWPATLVQPVGSPLSLECTVEGTSNPNLYWYRQAAGRGLQLLFYSVGIGQISSEVPQNLSASRPQDRQFILSSKKLLLSDSGFYLCAWRYTGTYGQYFGAGTRLSVL.

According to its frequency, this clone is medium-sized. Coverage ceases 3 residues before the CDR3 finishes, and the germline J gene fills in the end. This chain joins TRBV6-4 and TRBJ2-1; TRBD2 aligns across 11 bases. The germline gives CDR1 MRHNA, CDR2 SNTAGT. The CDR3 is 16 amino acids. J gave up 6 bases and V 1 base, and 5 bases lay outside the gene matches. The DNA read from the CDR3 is TGTGCCAGCAGTGACTGGGGGACTAGCGGTCTCAATGAG. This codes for CASSDWGTSGLNE. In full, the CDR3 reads CASSDWGTSGLNEQFF.

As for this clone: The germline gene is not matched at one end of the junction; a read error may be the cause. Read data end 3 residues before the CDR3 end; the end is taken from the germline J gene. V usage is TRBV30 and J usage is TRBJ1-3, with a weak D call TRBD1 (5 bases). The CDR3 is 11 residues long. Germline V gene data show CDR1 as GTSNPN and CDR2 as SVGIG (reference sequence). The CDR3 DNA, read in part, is TGTGCCTGGGGAAGGGGAAACACA. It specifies CAWGRGNT. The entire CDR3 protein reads CAWGRGNTIYF.

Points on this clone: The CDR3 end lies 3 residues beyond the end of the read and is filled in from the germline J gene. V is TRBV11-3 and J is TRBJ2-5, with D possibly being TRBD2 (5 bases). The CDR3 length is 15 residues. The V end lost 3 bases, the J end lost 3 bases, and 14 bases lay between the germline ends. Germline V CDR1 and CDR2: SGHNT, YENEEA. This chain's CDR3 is CASSFRGSDEETQYF. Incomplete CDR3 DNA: TGTGCCAGCAGCTTTCGAGGTAGCGACGAAGAGACC.

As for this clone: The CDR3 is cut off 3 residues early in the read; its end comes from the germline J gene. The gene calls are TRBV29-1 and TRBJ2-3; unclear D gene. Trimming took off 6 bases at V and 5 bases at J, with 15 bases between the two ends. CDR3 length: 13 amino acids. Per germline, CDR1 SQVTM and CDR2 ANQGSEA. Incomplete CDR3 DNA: TGCAGCGTGAATAGGGTTGGAGAAGATACG. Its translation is CSVNRVGEDT. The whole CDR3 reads CSVNRVGEDTQYF.

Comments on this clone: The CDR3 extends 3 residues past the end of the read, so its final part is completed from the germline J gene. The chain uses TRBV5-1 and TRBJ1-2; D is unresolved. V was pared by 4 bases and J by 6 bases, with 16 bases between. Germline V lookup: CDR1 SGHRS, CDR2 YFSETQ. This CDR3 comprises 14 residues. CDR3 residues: CASSPTAGLNGYTF. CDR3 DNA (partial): TGCGCCAGCAGCCCTACCGCCGGGTTGAATGGC.

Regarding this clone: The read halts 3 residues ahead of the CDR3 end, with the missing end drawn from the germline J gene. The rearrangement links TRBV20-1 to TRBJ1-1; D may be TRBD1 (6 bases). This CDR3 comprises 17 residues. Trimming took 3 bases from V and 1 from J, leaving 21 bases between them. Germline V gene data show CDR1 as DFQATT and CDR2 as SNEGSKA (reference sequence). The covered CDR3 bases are TGCAGTGCTAGGGTTACATCTCAGGGGCACCCGAACACTGAA. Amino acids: CSARVTSQGHPNTE. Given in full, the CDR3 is CSARVTSQGHPNTEAFF.

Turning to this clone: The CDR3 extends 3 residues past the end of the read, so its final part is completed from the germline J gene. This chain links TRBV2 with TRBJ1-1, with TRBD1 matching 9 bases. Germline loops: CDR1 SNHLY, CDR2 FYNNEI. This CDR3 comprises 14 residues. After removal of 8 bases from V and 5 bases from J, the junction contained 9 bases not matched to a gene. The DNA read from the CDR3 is TGTGCCAGCGGGACAGGGCATTTGAGAACTGAA. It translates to CASGTGHLRTE. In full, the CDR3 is CASGTGHLRTEAFF.

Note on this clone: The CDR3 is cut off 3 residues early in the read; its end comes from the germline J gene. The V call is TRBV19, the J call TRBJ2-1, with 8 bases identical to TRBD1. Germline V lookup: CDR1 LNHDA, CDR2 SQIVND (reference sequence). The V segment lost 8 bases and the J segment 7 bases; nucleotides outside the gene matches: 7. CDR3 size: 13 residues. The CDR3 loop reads CASWTGLGNEQFF. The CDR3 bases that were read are TGTGCCAGTTGGACAGGGTTGGGGAATGAG.

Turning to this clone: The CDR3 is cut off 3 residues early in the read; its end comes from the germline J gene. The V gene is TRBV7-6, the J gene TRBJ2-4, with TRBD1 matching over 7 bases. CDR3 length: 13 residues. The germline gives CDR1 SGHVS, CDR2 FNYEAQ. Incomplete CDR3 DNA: TGTGCCAGCAGCTTAAACAGGGGCTATGGT. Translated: CASSLNRGYG. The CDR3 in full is CASSLNRGYGQYF.

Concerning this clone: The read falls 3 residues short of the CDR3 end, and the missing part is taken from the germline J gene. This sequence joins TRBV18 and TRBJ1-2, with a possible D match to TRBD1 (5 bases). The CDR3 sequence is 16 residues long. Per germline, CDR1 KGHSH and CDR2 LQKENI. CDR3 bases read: TGTGCCAGCTCACCGGTAGAAACAAGACAGTCGGGCGTC. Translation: CASSPVETRQSGV. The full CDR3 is CASSPVETRQSGVYTF.

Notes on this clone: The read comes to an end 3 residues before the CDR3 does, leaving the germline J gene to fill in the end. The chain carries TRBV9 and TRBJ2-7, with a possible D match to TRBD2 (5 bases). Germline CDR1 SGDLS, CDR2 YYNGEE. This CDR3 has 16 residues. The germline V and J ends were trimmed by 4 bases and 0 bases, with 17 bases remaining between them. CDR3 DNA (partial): TGTGCCAGCAGCCACCCCCGATCTAGCAACTCCTACGAG. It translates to CASSHPRSSNSYE. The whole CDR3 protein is CASSHPRSSNSYEQYF.

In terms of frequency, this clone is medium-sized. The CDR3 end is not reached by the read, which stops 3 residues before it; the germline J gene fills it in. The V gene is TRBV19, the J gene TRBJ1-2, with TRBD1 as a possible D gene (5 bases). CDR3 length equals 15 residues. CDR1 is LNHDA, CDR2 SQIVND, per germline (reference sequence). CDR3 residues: CASSIPGGATGGYTF. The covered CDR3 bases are TGTGCCAGTAGTATCCCGGGTGGGGCAACTGGAGGC.

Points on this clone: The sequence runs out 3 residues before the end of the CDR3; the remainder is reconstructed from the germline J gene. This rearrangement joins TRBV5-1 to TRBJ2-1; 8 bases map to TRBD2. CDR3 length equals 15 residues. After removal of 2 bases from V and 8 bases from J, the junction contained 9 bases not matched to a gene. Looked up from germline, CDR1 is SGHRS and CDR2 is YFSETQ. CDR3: CASSFSQRELDEQFF. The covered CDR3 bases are TGCGCCAGCAGCTTTAGTCAGCGGGAGCTCGATGAG.

The covered CDR3 bases are TGTGCCTGGGCTCTGGGCGGGAGTTTAAACATT. This codes for CAWALGGSLNI. The entire CDR3 sequence reads CAWALGGSLNIQYF. V usage is TRBV30 and J usage is TRBJ2-4, with 7 bases identical to TRBD2. Coverage ceases 3 residues before the CDR3 finishes, and the germline J gene fills in the end. Germline CDR1 and CDR2: GTSNPN and SVGIG (reference sequence). This CDR3 has 14 amino acids. After removal of 5 bases from V and 6 bases from J, the junction contained 10 bases not matched to a gene.

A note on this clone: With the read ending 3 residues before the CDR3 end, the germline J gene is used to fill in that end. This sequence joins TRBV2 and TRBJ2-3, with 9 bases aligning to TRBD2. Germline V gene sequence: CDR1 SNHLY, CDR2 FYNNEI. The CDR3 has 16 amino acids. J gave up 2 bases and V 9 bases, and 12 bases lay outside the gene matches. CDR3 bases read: TGTGCCAGAGGACTAGCGAGTATGGGGCACACAGATACG. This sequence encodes CARGLASMGHTDT. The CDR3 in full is CARGLASMGHTDTQYF.

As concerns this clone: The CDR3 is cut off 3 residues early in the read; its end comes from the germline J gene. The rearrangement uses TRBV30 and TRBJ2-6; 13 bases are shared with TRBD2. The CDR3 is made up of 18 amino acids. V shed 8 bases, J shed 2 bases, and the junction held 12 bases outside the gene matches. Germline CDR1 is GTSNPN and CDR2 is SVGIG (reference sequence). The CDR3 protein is CAGLPGLAGFPGANVLTF. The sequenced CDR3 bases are TGTGCCGGATTACCGGGACTAGCGGGATTTCCTGGGGCCAACGTC.

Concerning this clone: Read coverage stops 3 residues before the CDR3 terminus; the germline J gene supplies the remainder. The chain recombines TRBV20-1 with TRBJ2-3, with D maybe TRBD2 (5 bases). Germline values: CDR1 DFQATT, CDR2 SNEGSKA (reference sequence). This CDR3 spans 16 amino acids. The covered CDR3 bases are TGCAGTGCTAGACGTCCTCATCTAGCCAGAGAAGAGACG. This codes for CSARRPHLAREET. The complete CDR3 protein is CSARRPHLAREETQYF.

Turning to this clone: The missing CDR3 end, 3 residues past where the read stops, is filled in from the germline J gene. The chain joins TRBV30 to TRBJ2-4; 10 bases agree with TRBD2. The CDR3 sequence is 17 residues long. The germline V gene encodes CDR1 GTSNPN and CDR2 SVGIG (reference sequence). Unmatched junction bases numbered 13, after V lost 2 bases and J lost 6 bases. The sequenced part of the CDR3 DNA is TGTGCCTGGAGTAGAAGAGCGGGAGGGCCCTCTGGAAACATT. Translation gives CAWSRRAGGPSGNI. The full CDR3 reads CAWSRRAGGPSGNIQYF.

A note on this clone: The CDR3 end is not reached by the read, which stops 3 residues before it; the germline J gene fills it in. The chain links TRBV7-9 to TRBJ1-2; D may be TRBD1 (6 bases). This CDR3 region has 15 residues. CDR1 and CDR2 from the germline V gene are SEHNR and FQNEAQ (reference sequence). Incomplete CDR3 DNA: TGTGCCAGCAGCTCCGGACAGCCGTACTCCTACGAC. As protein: CASSSGQPYSYD. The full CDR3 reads CASSSGQPYSYDYTF.

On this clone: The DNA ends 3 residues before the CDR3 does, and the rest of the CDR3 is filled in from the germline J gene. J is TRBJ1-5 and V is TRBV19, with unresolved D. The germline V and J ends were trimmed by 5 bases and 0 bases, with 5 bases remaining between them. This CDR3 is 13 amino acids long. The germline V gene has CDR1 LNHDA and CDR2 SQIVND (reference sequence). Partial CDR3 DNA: TGTGCCAGTAGTCCGTATAGCAATCAGCCC. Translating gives CASSPYSNQP. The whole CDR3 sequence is CASSPYSNQPQHF.

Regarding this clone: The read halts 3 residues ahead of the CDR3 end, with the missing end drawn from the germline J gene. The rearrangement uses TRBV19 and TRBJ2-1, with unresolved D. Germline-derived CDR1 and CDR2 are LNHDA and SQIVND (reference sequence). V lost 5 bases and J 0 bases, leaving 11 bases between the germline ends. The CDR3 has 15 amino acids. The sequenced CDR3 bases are TGTGCCAGTAGTTTAGGGCCTAGCTCCTACAATGAG. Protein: CASSLGPSSYNE. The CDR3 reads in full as CASSLGPSSYNEQFF.

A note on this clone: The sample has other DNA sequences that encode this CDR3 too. The CDR3 here is CSARDAGTSTDTQYF. CDR3 bases read: TGCAGTGCTAGAGACGCAGGGACTAGCACAGATACG. J is TRBJ2-3 and V is TRBV20-1; possibly TRBD2 for D (6 bases). The CDR3 end falls 3 residues outside the read, so it is completed with the germline J gene. Germline V CDR1 and CDR2: DFQATT, SNEGSKA (reference sequence). V shed 0 bases and J shed 0 bases, with 10 bases lying between them. This CDR3 is 15 amino acids long.